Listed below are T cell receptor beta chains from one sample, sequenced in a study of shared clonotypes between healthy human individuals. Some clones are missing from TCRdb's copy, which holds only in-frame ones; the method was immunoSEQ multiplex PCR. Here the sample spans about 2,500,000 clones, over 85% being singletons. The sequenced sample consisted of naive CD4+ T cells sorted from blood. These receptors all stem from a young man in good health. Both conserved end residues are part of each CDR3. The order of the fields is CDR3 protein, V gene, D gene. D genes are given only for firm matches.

CASSPTGTRYEQYF	TRBV7-2	NA
CASSLFRAVNTEAFF	TRBV5-4	NA
CASRLTGDYGYTF	TRBV27	TRBD1
CASSARGNYGYTF	TRBV11-2	NA
CATRGNGYTF	TRBV6-5	NA
CASSQDGVVFYNEQFF	TRBV4-1	NA
CSVEDRGTVNGYTF	TRBV29-1	TRBD1
CASSSGYYNSPLHF	TRBV5-6	NA
CASSVRAGISYEQYF	TRBV9	NA
CAWSPHEREQYF	TRBV30	NA
CASRGPLAEARQYF	TRBV5-1	TRBD2
CASSLEGLNYGYTF	TRBV5-6	NA
CASSFGETEAFF	TRBV25-1	NA
CASSLRGYEKLFF	TRBV5-4	NA
CASSTRAGPGELFF	TRBV7-2	NA
CASSPDGSSYNSPLHF	TRBV27	NA
CASSQDGPGVTGELFF	TRBV4-1	NA
CASSPTGAAQPQHF	TRBV7-2	TRBD1
CASSLVQLNTGELFF	TRBV5-1	NA
CASSPQGQGNEQYF	TRBV27	TRBD1
CASSEAQGGGANVLTF	TRBV6-1	NA
CASSERGNSPLHF	TRBV25-1	NA
CASSLWGQASYEQYF	TRBV7-8	TRBD1
CASSSQPQGWNTGELFF	TRBV7-3	TRBD1
CASSINFDWTYEQYF	TRBV19	NA
CASSPLPTGTPNAYF	TRBV18	NA
CASSIEPMSYNSPLHF	TRBV19	NA
CASTPTGTANTGELFF	TRBV10-1	NA
CAISGQTGNTQYF	TRBV10-3	TRBD1
CASSTSGANVLTF	TRBV5-4	NA
CASSTFKQDYEQYF	TRBV18	NA
CASSPGFSTMQYF	TRBV9	NA
CASSLPGQGARGYTF	TRBV5-4	TRBD1
CASSTGTHNQPQHF	TRBV5-5	NA
CASSDPGQGLYGYTF	TRBV25-1	TRBD1
CASRLARSDTQYF	TRBV6-5	NA
CASSTLQGPTEAFF	TRBV19	NA
CASSLAAERYYEQYF	TRBV5-1	NA
CASSYDRGPRPQHF	TRBV7-2	TRBD1
CASSESGASAYEQYF	TRBV10-2	NA
CSVEQGAETQYF	TRBV29-1	TRBD1
CASSEAADYLRDEQYF	TRBV6-1	NA
CASSRASGSWYEQFF	TRBV11-2	TRBD2
CASRRTSGSYEQYF	TRBV5-1	TRBD2
CASSAAGAVSNEKLFF	TRBV9	NA
CASSPGGYNYGYTF	TRBV6-1	NA
CASTLDRTSYEQYF	TRBV6-1	NA
CASSALDSGELFF	TRBV5-4	NA
CASSDPGISGGYTF	TRBV2	NA
CASSLDDTDTQYF	TRBV7-8	NA
CASPTPYGYTF	TRBV7-9	NA
CASIESYEQYF	TRBV2	NA
CASSAETRANEQYF	TRBV9	NA
CASRGDRGNFQPQHF	TRBV2	TRBD1
CASSRQGPNSYEQYF	TRBV7-2	TRBD1